This T cell receptor (beta chain) comes out of a study of T cells in women clearing cervical HPV infection. Study as a whole: Blood came at first lesion visit for cases, post-clearance for controls. Case blood was drawn a median around 150 days after lesion detection. With HLA typing for only a few women, HLA confounding remains possible.

This clone is classed as medium-sized by frequency. The missing CDR3 end, 3 residues past where the read stops, is filled in from the germline J gene. The same CDR3 also results from other DNA sequences found in this sample. All participants had a single incident cervical HPV16 infection, and prevalent HPV16 infections were excluded. Clones were sequenced by immunoSEQ multiplex PCR, and TCRdb holds only the in-frame ones, with some missing. The ten most abundant clones cover about 3.3% of a sample with 19,000 or so clones. There are 12 residues in the CDR3. Germline CDR1 SNHLY, CDR2 FYNNEI. Trimming took off 4 bases at V and 8 bases at J, with 8 bases between the two ends.

The receptor comes from a woman aged 18 to 75 with a cervical HPV16 infection that either progressed to CIN3+ or cleared (not recorded which). Sequencing was performed on blood buffy coat. The chain is built from TRBV2 and TRBJ1-4; tentatively, D is TRBD1 (6 bases). The covered CDR3 bases are TGTGCCAGCAGTGGTACAGGGGAAAAA. Amino acids: CASSGTGEK. The entire CDR3 sequence reads CASSGTGEKLFF.